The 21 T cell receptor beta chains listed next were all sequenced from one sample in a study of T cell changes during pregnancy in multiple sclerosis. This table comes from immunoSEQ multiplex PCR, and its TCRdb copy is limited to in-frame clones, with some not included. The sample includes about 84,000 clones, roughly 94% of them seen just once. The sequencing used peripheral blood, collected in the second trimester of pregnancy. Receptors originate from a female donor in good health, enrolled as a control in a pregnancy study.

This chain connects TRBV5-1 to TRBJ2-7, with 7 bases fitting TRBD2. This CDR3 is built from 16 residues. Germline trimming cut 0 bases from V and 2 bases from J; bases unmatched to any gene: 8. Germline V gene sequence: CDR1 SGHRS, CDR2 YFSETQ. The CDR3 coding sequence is TGCGCCAGCAGCTTGGATTGGGGGAGGGGACCCTACGAGCAGTACTTC. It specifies CASSLDWGRGPYEQYF.

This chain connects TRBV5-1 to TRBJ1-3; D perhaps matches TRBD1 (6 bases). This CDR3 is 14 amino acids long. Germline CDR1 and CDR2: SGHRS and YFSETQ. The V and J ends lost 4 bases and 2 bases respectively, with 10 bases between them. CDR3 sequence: CASSKGQTGNTIYF. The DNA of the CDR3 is TGCGCCAGCAGCAAAGGACAGACTGGAAACACCATATATTTT.

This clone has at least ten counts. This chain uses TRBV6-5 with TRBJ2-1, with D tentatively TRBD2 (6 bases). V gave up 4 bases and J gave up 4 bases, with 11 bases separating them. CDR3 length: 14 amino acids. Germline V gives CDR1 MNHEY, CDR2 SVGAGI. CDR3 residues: CASSSVGGYNEQFF. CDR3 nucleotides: TGTGCCAGCAGTTCGGTGGGGGGTTACAATGAGCAGTTCTTC.

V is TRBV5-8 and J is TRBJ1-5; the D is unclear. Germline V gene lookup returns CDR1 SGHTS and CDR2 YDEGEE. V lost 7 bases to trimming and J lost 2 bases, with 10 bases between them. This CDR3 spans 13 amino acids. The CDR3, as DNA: TGTGCCAGCGGACGGGGTGGCAATCAGCCCCAGCATTTT. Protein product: CASGRGGNQPQHF.

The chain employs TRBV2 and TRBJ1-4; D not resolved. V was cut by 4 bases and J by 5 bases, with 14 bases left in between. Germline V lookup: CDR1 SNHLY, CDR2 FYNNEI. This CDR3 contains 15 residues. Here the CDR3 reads CASSVLIGVNEKLFF. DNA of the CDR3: TGTGCCAGCAGTGTTCTAATCGGGGTAAATGAAAAACTGTTTTTT.

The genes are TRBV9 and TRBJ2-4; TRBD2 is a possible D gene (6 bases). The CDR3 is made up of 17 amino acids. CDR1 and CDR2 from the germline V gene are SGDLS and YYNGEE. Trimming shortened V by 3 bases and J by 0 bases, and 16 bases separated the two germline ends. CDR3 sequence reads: CASSETSGTLAKNIQYF. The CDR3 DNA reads TGTGCCAGCAGCGAGACTAGTGGGACTCTAGCCAAAAACATTCAGTACTTC.

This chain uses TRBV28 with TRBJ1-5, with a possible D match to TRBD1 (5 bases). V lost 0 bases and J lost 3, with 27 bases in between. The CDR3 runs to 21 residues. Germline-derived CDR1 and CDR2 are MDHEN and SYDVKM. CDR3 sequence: CASSLWLRRTLDTGSNQPQHF. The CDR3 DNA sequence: TGTGCCAGCAGTTTATGGCTTAGGCGCACCCTGGACACGGGCTCCAATCAGCCCCAGCATTTT.

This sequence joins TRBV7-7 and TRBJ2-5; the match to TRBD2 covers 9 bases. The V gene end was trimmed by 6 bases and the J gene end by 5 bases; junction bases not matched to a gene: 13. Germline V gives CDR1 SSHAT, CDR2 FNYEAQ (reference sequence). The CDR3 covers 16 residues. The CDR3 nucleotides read TGTGCCAGCAGTCAAGAGGGCGGGAGGGCCTGGGAGACCCAGTACTTC. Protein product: CASSQEGGRAWETQYF.

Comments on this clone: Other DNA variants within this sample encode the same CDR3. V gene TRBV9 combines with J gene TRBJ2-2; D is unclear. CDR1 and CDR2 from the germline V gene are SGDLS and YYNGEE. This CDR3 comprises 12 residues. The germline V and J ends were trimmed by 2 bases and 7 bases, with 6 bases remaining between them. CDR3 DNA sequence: TGTGCCAGCAGCGTCGGCGGCGGGGAGCTGTTTTTT. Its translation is CASSVGGGELFF. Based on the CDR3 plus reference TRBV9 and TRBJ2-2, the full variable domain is DSGVTQTPKHLITATGQRVTLRCSPRSGDLSVYWYQQSLDQGLQFLIQYYNGEERAKGNILERFSAQQFPDLHSELNLSSLELGDSALYFCASSVGGGELFFGEGSRLTVL.

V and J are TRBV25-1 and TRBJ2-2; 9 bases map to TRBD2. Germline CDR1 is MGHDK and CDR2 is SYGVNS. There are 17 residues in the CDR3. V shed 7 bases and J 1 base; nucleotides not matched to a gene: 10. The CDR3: CASTSLGREGNTGELFF. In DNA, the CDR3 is TGTGCCAGCACCTCTCTTGGGCGGGAGGGGAACACCGGGGAGCTGTTTTTT.

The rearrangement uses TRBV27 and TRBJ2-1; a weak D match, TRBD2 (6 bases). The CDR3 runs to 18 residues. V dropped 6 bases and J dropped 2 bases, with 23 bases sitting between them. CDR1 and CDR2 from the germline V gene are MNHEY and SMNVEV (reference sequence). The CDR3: CASRNPRDWPGTYNEQFF. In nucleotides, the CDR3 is TGTGCCAGCAGAAATCCCCGGGACTGGCCAGGGACCTACAATGAGCAGTTCTTC.

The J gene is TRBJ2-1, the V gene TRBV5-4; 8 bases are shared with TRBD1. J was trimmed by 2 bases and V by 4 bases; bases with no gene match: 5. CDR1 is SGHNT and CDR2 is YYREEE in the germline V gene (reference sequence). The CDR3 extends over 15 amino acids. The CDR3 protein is CASSIQTGAYNEQFF. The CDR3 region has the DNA TGTGCCAGCAGCATACAGACAGGGGCCTACAATGAGCAGTTCTTC.

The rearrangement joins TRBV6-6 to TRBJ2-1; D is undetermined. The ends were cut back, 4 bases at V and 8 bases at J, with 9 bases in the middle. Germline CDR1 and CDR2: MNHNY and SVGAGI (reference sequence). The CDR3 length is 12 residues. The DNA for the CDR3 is TGTGCCAGCAGTTTGTCCCTCTATGAGCAGTTCTTC. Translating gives CASSLSLYEQFF.

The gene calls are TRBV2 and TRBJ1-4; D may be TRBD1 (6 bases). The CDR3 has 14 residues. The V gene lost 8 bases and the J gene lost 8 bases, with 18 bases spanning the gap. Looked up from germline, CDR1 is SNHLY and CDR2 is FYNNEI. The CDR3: CASAWGAGDEKLFF. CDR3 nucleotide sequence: TGTGCCAGCGCGTGGGGAGCAGGGGACGAAAAACTGTTTTTT. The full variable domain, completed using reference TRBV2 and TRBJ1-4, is EPEVTQTPSHQVTQMGQEVILRCVPISNHLYFYWYRQILGQKVEFLVSFYNNEISEKSEIFDDQFSVERPDGSNFTLKIRSTKLEDSAMYFCASAWGAGDEKLFFGSGTQLSVL.

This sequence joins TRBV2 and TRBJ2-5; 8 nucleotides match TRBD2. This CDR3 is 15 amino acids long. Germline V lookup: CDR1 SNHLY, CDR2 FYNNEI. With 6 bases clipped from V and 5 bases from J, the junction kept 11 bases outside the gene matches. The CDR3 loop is CASRGGLDVWETQYF. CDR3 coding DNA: TGTGCCAGCAGGGGGGGACTAGATGTTTGGGAGACCCAGTACTTC. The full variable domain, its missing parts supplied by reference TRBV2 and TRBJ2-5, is EPEVTQTPSHQVTQMGQEVILRCVPISNHLYFYWYRQILGQKVEFLVSFYNNEISEKSEIFDDQFSVERPDGSNFTLKIRSTKLEDSAMYFCASRGGLDVWETQYFGPGTRLLVL.

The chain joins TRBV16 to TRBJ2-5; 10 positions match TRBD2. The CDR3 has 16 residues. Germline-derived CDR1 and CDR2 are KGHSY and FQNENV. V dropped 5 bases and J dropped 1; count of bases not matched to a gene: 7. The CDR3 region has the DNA TGTGCCAGCAGCGGACTAGCGGATATAATCCAAGAGACCCAGTACTTC. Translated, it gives CASSGLADIIQETQYF.

The CDR3 protein is CASSLEKGGIGELFF. CDR3 in DNA: TGCGCCAGCAGCTTGGAAAAAGGGGGTATCGGGGAGCTGTTTTTT. V is TRBV5-1 and J is TRBJ2-2; possible D gene TRBD1, 6 bases. V lost 0 bases to trimming and J lost 7 bases, with 13 bases between them. Germline values: CDR1 SGHRS, CDR2 YFSETQ. CDR3 length: 15 residues.

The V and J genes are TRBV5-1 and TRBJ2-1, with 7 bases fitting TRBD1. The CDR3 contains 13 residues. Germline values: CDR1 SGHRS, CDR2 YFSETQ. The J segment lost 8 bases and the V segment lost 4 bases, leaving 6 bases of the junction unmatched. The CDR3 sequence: CASSRGQVYEQFF. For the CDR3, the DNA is TGCGCCAGCAGCCGAGGACAGGTCTATGAGCAGTTCTTC.

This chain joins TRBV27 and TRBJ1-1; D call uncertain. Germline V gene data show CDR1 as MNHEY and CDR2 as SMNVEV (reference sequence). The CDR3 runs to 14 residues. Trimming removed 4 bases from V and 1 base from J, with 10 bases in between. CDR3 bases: TGTGCCAGCAGTTCCTTACTACAGAACACTGAAGCTTTCTTT. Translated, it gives CASSSLLQNTEAFF.

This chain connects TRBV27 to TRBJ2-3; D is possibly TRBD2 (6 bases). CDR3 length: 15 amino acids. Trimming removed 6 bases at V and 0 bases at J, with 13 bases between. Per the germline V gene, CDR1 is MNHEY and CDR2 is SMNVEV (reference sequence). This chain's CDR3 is CASSWRGPSTDTQYF. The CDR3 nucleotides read TGTGCCAGCAGCTGGCGGGGTCCTAGCACAGATACGCAGTATTTT.

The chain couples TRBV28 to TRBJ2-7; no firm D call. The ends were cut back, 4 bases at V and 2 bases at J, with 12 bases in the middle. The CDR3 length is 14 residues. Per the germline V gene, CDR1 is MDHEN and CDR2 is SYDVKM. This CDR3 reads CASSSPSRPYEQYF. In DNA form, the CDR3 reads TGTGCCAGCAGTTCGCCTTCCAGGCCCTACGAGCAGTACTTC.